One and the same sample provided the 22 T cell receptor beta chains below, sequenced in a study of cytomegalovirus exposure and HLA in healthy donors. PCR amplification relied on 60 Vbeta primers (plus 13 Jbeta primers). Sequencing was performed with immunoSEQ multiplex PCR; in TCRdb, only in-frame clones are kept and a portion is missing. The repertoire consists of about 180,000 clones, with around 79% occurring once and the leading ten covering more than 0.45%. Material: PBMCs. All receptors derive from a woman aged 50 to 60 in good health and CMV-seronegative.

The CDR3 bases are TGTGCCATCAGTCCCACAGGGTCTGGTGAGACCCAGTACTTC. Its protein is CAISPTGSGETQYF. The chain joins TRBV10-3 to TRBJ2-5; TRBD1 is a possible D gene (6 bases). The CDR3 extends over 14 amino acids. Germline V gene lookup returns CDR1 ENHRY and CDR2 SYGVKD. The V and J ends lost 5 bases and 5 bases respectively, with 15 bases between them.

The V gene is TRBV4-1, the J gene TRBJ1-1, with 7 bases lining up with TRBD1. Germline V gene sequence: CDR1 MGHRA, CDR2 YSYEKL. The CDR3 is made up of 15 amino acids. The J segment lost 0 bases and the V segment lost 1 base, leaving 2 bases of the junction unmatched. CDR3 sequence: CASSQGGQMNTEAFF. In DNA form, the CDR3 reads TGCGCCAGCAGCCAAGGGGGACAGATGAACACTGAAGCTTTCTTT.

This clone was detected only once. This sequence joins TRBV5-1 and TRBJ1-2; D unclear. Germline assignment: CDR1 SGHRS and CDR2 YFSETQ. V lost 4 bases, J lost 9 bases, and 19 bases lay in between. There are 14 residues in the CDR3. The CDR3 DNA reads TGCGCCAGCAGCCCGGGTGCGGGGTCTATTAGCTACACCTTC. Translation: CASSPGAGSISYTF.

The V gene is TRBV5-1, the J gene TRBJ2-7; 8 nucleotides match TRBD1. The CDR3 contains 15 residues. V shed 6 bases, J shed 0 bases, and the junction held 8 bases outside the gene matches. CDR1 is SGHRS, CDR2 YFSETQ, per germline. CDR3 loop: CASNAQGQGSYEQYF. The CDR3 nucleotides read TGCGCCAGCAACGCCCAAGGACAGGGCTCCTACGAGCAGTACTTC.

Here the CDR3 reads CASSIDSQALNNEKLFF. The DNA of the CDR3 is TGTGCCAGTAGTATAGATTCACAGGCACTGAATAATGAAAAACTGTTTTTT. The V gene is TRBV19, the J gene TRBJ1-4, with D perhaps matching TRBD1 (5 bases). This CDR3 spans 17 amino acids. CDR1 LNHDA and CDR2 SQIVND come from the germline V gene (reference sequence). V was cut by 0 bases and J by 4 bases, with 15 bases left in between.

This clone showed up just once. This sequence joins TRBV2 and TRBJ1-2; D is perhaps TRBD1 (6 bases). Germline CDR1 reads SNHLY; CDR2 reads FYNNEI. The CDR3 is made up of 14 amino acids. V lost 6 bases to trimming and J lost 2 bases, with 13 bases between them. DNA for the CDR3: TGTGCCAGCAGAGGGGGGGGACTCAACTATGGCTACACCTTC. It specifies CASRGGGLNYGYTF.

Comments on this clone: Other DNA sequences within the sample encode an identical CDR3. The genes are TRBV7-2 and TRBJ1-2; no clear D. The V gene lost 0 bases and the J gene lost 4 bases, with 3 bases spanning the gap. In germline, CDR1 is SGHTA, CDR2 FQGNSA. This CDR3 region has 12 residues. CDR3 sequence: CASSLARYGYTF. CDR3 in DNA: TGTGCCAGCAGCTTAGCCCGCTATGGCTACACCTTC.

This chain uses TRBV15 with TRBJ1-2; no firm D call. Trimming removed 5 bases from V and 4 bases from J, with 11 bases in between. CDR3 size: 13 residues. Looked up from germline, CDR1 is LNHNV and CDR2 is YYDKDF (reference sequence). The CDR3 loop reads CATSRYEGYGYTF. The CDR3 nucleotides read TGTGCCACCAGCCGATACGAGGGCTATGGCTACACCTTC.

This clone has more than one count but fewer than ten. The chain uses TRBV2 and TRBJ2-1, with 9 bases matching TRBD2. Trimming removed 6 bases from V and 4 bases from J; junction bases left unmatched: 10. The CDR3 contains 16 residues. CDR1 and CDR2 from the germline V gene are SNHLY and FYNNEI. In DNA, the CDR3 is TGTGCCAGCAGAGGTCTGGCGACTAGCGGTTACAATGAGCAGTTCTTC. This codes for CASRGLATSGYNEQFF.

The chain has TRBV28 and TRBJ2-7; D is perhaps TRBD2 (6 bases). Trimming removed 4 bases at V and 3 bases at J, with 13 bases between. This CDR3 spans 14 amino acids. The V gene's germline CDR1 is MDHEN and CDR2 SYDVKM. In DNA, the CDR3 is TGTGCCAGCAGTTCGGGGGACCGACTCTACGAGCAGTACTTC. This translates into CASSSGDRLYEQYF.

CDR3 sequence reads: CATSRDARIDPGAFF. CDR3 nucleotides: TGTGCCACCAGCAGAGATGCCAGGATAGACCCGGGGGCTTTCTTT. The V and J genes are TRBV15 and TRBJ1-1; D call uncertain. CDR1 LNHNV and CDR2 YYDKDF come from the germline V gene (reference sequence). V was clipped by 0 bases and J by 11 bases, with 19 bases between them. The CDR3 has 15 residues.

The chain couples TRBV5-6 to TRBJ1-2; perhaps TRBD1 as D (6 bases). V was cut by 1 base and J by 6 bases, with 10 bases left in between. CDR1 and CDR2 from the germline V gene are SGHDT and YYEEEE. The CDR3 totals 13 residues. DNA for the CDR3: TGTGCCAGCAGCTTGAGGGCAGGGGATGGCTACACCTTC. Its translation: CASSLRAGDGYTF.

The V gene is TRBV2, the J gene TRBJ2-2; D perhaps matches TRBD2 (7 bases). The CDR3 contains 14 residues. V gave up 9 bases and J gave up 2 bases, with 13 bases separating them. In germline, CDR1 is SNHLY, CDR2 FYNNEI. CDR3 sequence reads: CARGGGSNTGELFF. The CDR3 DNA sequence: TGTGCCAGGGGCGGGGGCTCCAACACCGGGGAGCTGTTTTTT.

This CDR3 reads CASSQTSSYTDTQYF. DNA for the CDR3: TGTGCCAGCAGTCAAACTAGCAGCTACACAGATACGCAGTATTTT. V usage is TRBV6-5 and J usage is TRBJ2-3; perhaps TRBD2 as D (6 bases). CDR1 and CDR2 (germline): MNHEY, SVGAGI. The CDR3 has 15 residues. Between the trimmed V and J ends, which lost 5 bases and 2 bases, there was a span of 14 bases.

This rearrangement joins TRBV28 to TRBJ2-6, with D unclear. This CDR3 is built from 14 residues. Trimming left V 5 bases short and J 4 bases short, with 9 bases between. Per the germline V gene, CDR1 is MDHEN and CDR2 is SYDVKM. This chain's CDR3 is CASSPIIGANVLTF. The CDR3 region has the DNA TGTGCCAGCAGTCCTATTATAGGGGCCAACGTCCTGACTTTC. Drawing the rest from reference TRBV28 and TRBJ2-6, the complete variable domain is DVKVTQSSRYLVKRTGEKVFLECVQDMDHENMFWYRQDPGLGLRLIYFSYDVKMKEKGDIPEGYSVSREKKERFSLILESASTNQTSMYLCASSPIIGANVLTFGAGSRLTVL.

This chain links TRBV7-2 with TRBJ2-7; TRBD1 aligns across 7 bases. The trim removed 8 bases at V and 7 bases at J, leaving 5 bases unmatched. The length of the CDR3 is 11 residues. Germline V lookup: CDR1 SGHTA, CDR2 FQGNSA. For the CDR3, the DNA is TGTGCCAGCCGAGGGGGCCAGGAGCAGTACTTC. Encoded protein: CASRGGQEQYF.

A few counts support this clone. V gene TRBV9 combines with J gene TRBJ2-1, with D possibly being TRBD1 (5 bases). The CDR3 has 15 residues. In germline, CDR1 is SGDLS, CDR2 YYNGEE. V was shortened by 1 base and J by 9 bases, with 17 bases between the two germline ends. The DNA of the CDR3 is TGTGCCAGCAGCGTATCAGGGATTGGGTCGGCTGAGCAGTTCTTC. Translated, it gives CASSVSGIGSAEQFF.

The V and J genes are TRBV2 and TRBJ1-4; D ambiguous. Germline V lookup: CDR1 SNHLY, CDR2 FYNNEI. V shed 10 bases and J shed 5 bases, with 17 bases lying between them. The CDR3 runs to 14 residues. In nucleotides, the CDR3 is TGTGCCACCGCGAGTTTTACAGCAAATGAAAAACTGTTTTTT. Translated: CATASFTANEKLFF.

The chain employs TRBV9 and TRBJ2-2; D is unclear. Germline CDR1 SGDLS, CDR2 YYNGEE. V lost 0 bases and J lost 4, with 4 bases in between. The CDR3 length is 13 residues. CDR3 bases: TGTGCCAGCAGCGTAGTCAGCACCGGGGAGCTGTTTTTT. It encodes CASSVVSTGELFF.

CDR3 sequence (DNA): TGCGCCAGCGGCCCCGGACTAGCTTCACGAGCGCAGTATTTT. Translating it yields CASGPGLASRAQYF. J is TRBJ2-3 and V is TRBV5-1; TRBD2 matches at 8 bases. The CDR3 is 14 residues long. The germline CDR1 and CDR2 sequences are SGHRS and YFSETQ. With V trimmed by 7 bases and J by 10 bases, 14 bases remained unmatched.

CDR3 DNA: TGTGCCAGCTCACTCGCGGGTGAGACCCAGTACTTC. Translation: CASSLAGETQYF. The chain couples TRBV18 to TRBJ2-5, with a tentative D call TRBD2 (5 bases). The CDR3 length is 12 residues. V lost 4 bases and J 5 bases, leaving 8 bases between the germline ends. Germline CDR1 reads KGHSH; CDR2 reads LQKENI.

This chain uses TRBV28 with TRBJ1-2, with 8 nucleotides matching TRBD1. In germline, CDR1 is MDHEN, CDR2 SYDVKM. The CDR3 spans 13 residues. Trimming at V came to 5 bases and at J to 7 bases, leaving 6 bases not matched to a gene. The CDR3 DNA sequence: TGTGCCAGCAGTCACGGACAGGGTGGTGGCTACACCTTC. Encoded protein: CASSHGQGGGYTF.